This TCR beta chain was sequenced for a study of prognosis after radiotherapy for stage I lung cancer. The study amplified the TCR beta CDR3 region from genomic DNA. This amplification was carried out by two rounds of multiplex PCR. Used in first-round PCR were primers specific to each TRBV and TRBJ gene. TCRdb independently ran MiXCR on the multiplex PCR reads; one entry per CDR3 protein. Of 25,000 to 30,000 distinct CDR3 sequences in the sample, about 41% were seen once. Details on this clonotype: This may come from a read error, since a much larger clone is one base off.

Germline values: CDR1 DFQATT, CDR2 SNEGSKA (reference sequence). V was clipped by 5 bases and J by 5 bases; unmatched bases: 12. This CDR3 has 15 residues. The V and J genes are TRBV20-1 and TRBJ2-5; 9 bases match TRBD2. The sequencing used PBMCs, collected before or after stereotactic body radiation therapy (not recorded which). The receptor's source is a donor aged 50 or older with non-small cell lung cancer. The CDR3: CSAVTSGWAKETQYF. CDR3 DNA: TGCAGTGCTGTAACTAGCGGGTGGGCCAAGGAGACCCAGTACTTC.